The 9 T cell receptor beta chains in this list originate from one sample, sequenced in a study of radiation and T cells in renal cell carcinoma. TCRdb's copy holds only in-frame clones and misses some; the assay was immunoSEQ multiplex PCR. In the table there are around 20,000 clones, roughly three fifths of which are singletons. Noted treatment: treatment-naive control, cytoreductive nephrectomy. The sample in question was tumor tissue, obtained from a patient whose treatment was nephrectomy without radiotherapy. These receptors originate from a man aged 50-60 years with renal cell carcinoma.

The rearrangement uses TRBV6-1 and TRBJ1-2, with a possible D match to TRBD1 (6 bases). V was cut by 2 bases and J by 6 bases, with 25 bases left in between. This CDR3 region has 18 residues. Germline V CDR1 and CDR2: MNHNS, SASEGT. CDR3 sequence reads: CASSETPTMAGAQDGYTF. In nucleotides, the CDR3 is TGTGCCAGCAGTGAAACACCTACTATGGCAGGGGCCCAGGATGGCTACACCTTC.

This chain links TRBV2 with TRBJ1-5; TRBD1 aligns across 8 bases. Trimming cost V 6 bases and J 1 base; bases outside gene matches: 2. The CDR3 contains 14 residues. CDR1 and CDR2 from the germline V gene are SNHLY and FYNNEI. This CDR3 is CASRGQESNQPQHF. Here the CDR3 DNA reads TGTGCCAGCAGGGGACAGGAAAGCAATCAGCCCCAGCATTTT.

The CDR3 is CASSWGHWPSGANVLTF. CDR3 in DNA: TGTGCCAGCAGCTGGGGACACTGGCCCTCTGGGGCCAACGTCCTGACTTTC. This sequence joins TRBV5-8 and TRBJ2-6; TRBD1 might be the D (6 bases). This CDR3 has 17 amino acids. The V end lost 3 bases, the J end lost 0 bases, and 13 bases lay between the germline ends. CDR1 is SGHTS, CDR2 YDEGEE, per germline.

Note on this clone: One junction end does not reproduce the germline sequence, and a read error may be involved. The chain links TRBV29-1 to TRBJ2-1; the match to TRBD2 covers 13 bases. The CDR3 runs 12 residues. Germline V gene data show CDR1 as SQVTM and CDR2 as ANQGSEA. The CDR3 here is CSVETSGRPLLF. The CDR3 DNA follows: TGCAGCGTAGAGACTAGCGGGAGGCCCTTGCTCTTC.

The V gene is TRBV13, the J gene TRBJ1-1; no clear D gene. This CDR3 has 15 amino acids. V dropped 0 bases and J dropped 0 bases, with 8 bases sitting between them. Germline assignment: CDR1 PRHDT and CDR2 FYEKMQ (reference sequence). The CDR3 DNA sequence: TGTGCCAGCAGCTTAGGAACGATCCTGAACACTGAAGCTTTCTTT. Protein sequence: CASSLGTILNTEAFF. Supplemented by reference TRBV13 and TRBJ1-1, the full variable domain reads AAGVIQSPRHLIKEKRETATLKCYPIPRHDTVYWYQQGPGQDPQFLISFYEKMQSDKGSIPDRFSAQQFSDYHSELNMSSLELGDSALYFCASSLGTILNTEAFFGQGTRLTVV.

CDR3 DNA sequence: TGTGCCAGCAGCTTAGCTGGGACTAGAAATGAGCAGTTCTTC. Amino acid sequence: CASSLAGTRNEQFF. This rearrangement joins TRBV11-2 to TRBJ2-1; TRBD2 aligns across 8 bases. CDR3 length: 14 amino acids. Germline V lookup: CDR1 SGHAT, CDR2 FQNNGV. Trimming took 1 base from V and 7 from J; bases not matched to a gene: 3.

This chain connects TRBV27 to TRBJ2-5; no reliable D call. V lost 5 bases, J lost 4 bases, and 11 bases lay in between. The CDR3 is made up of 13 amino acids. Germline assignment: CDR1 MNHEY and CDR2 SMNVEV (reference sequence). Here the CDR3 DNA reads TGTGCCAGCAGTCACTCGACCATAGAGACCCAGTACTTC. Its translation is CASSHSTIETQYF.

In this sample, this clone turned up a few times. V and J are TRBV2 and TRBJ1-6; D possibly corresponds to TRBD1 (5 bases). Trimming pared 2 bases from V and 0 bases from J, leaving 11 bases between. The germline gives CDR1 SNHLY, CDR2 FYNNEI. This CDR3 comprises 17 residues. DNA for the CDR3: TGTGCCAGCAGTGAATCAGGGATCCCCTCCTATAATTCACCCCTCCACTTT. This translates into CASSESGIPSYNSPLHF.

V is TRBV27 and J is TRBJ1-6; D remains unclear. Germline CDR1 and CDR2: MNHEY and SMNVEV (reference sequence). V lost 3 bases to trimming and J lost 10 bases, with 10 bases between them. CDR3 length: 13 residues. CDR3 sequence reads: CASSFNGKSPLHF. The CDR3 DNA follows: TGTGCCAGCAGTTTTAATGGGAAGTCACCCCTCCACTTT.